A selection of T cell receptor beta chains follows, all from one sample in a study of control samples from healthy donors and cancer patients. Libraries were prepared by immunoSEQ multiplex PCR; TCRdb keeps only in-frame clonotypes and omits some of them. The sample contains about 96,000 clones, 93% of which appear only once. The material sequenced was blood. The receptors come from a man aged 18 to 35 in good health. Each CDR3 is given with its conserved first and last residue.

CDR3 length | J gene | V gene | CDR3 protein
14 | TRBJ1-3 | TRBV18 | CASSTRTVEDTIYF
15 | TRBJ2-3 | TRBV13 | CASSLLAGMTDTQYF
14 | TRBJ1-3 | TRBV18 | CASSPGTGGNTIYF
14 | TRBJ2-1 | TRBV30 | CAWSDIWTSDEQFF
16 | TRBJ2-2 | TRBV19 | CASSVDKLPNTGELFF
13 | TRBJ2-3 | TRBV20-1 | CSASEGSTDTQYF
13 | TRBJ2-7 | TRBV19 | CASRSLGNYEQYF
12 | TRBJ1-1 | TRBV2 | CASSHGQPEAFF
18 | TRBJ1-2 | TRBV7-3 | CASSPTGTGGLSDYGYTF
13 | TRBJ1-1 | TRBV7-9 | CASSPGPPGGAFF
15 | TRBJ2-5 | TRBV5-5 | CASSLRSGRQETQYF
13 | TRBJ1-5 | TRBV29-1 | CSVADPGEQPQHF
15 | TRBJ2-5 | TRBV27 | CASSLTGTVQETQYF